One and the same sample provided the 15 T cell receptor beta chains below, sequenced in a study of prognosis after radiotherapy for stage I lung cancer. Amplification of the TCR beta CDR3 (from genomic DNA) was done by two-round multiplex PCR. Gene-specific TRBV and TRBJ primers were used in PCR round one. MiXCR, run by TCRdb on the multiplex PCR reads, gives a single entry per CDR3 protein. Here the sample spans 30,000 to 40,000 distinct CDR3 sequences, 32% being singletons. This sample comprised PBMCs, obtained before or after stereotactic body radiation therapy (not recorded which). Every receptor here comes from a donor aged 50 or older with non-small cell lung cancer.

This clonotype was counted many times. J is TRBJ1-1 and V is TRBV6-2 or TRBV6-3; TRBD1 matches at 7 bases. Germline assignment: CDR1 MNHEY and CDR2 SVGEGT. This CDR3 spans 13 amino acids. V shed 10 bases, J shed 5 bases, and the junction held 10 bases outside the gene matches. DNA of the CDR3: TGTGCCACCGCCGGAGGGGGCCTGACTGAAGCTTTCTTT. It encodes CATAGGGLTEAFF.

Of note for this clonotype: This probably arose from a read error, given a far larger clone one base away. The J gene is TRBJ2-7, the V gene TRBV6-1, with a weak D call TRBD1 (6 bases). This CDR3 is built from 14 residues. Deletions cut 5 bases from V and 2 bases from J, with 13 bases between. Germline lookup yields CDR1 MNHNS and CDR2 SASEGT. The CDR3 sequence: CASSLPGATYEQYF. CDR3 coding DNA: TGTGCCAGCAGTTTGCCAGGGGCGACCTACGAGCAGTACTTC.

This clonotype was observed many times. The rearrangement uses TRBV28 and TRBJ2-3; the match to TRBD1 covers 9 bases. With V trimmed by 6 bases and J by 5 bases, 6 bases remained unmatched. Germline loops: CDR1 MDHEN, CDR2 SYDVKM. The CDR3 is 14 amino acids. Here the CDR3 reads CASRGTGRGDTQYF. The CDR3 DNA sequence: TGTGCCAGCAGAGGGACAGGGCGGGGAGATACGCAGTATTTT.

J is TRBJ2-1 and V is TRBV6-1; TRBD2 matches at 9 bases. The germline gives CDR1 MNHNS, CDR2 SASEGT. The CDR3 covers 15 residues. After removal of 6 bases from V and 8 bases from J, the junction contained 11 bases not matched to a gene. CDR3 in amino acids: CASSPTAGGVDEQFF. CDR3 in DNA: TGTGCCAGCAGCCCCACCGCGGGAGGGGTGGATGAGCAGTTCTTC.

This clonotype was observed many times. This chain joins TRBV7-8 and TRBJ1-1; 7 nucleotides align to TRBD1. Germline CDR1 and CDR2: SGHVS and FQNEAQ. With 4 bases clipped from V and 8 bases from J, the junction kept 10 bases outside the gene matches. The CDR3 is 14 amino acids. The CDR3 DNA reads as TGTGCCAGCAGCTCGGGGACAGCCCTAGTGGAAGCTTTCTTT. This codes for CASSSGTALVEAFF.

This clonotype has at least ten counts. The CDR3 is CASSFSVAPTEAFF. In nucleotides, the CDR3 is TGTGCCAGCAGCTTCTCGGTGGCGCCCACTGAAGCTTTCTTT. This rearrangement joins TRBV7-9 to TRBJ1-1; D remains unclear. The CDR3 is 14 amino acids. Germline V gives CDR1 SEHNR, CDR2 FQNEAQ (reference sequence). The V and J ends lost 3 bases and 4 bases respectively, with 12 bases between them.

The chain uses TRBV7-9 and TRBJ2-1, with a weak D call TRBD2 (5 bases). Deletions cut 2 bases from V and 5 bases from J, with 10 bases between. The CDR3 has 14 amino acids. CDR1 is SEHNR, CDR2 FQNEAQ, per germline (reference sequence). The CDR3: CASSLQRGHNEQFF. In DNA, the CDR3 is TGTGCCAGCAGCTTACAGAGAGGGCACAATGAGCAGTTCTTC. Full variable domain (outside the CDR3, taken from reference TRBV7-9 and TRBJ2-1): DTGVSQNPRHKITKRGQNVTFRCDPISEHNRLYWYRQTLGQGPEFLTYFQNEAQLEKSRLLSDRFSAERPKGSFSTLEIQRTEQGDSAMYLCASSLQRGHNEQFFGPGTRLTVL.

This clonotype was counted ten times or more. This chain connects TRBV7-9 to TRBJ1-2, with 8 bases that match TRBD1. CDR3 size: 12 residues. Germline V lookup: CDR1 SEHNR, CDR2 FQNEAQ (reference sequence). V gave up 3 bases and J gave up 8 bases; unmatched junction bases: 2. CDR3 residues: CASSFDRGGYTF. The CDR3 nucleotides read TGTGCCAGCAGCTTTGACAGGGGAGGCTACACCTTC.

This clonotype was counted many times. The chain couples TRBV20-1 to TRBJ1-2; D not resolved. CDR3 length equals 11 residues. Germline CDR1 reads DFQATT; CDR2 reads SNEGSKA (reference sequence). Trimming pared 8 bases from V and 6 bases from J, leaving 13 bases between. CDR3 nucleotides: TGCAGTCTTCCAGCCAGCCATGGCTACACCTTC. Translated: CSLPASHGYTF.

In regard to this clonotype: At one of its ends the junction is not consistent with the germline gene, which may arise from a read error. CDR3 amino acids: CASNVHPDYGYTF. CDR3 DNA sequence: TGCGCCAGTAACGTACACCCCGACTATGGCTACACCTTC. The V call is TRBV19, the J call TRBJ1-2, with D unresolved. The CDR3 has 13 residues. Germline CDR1 LNHDA, CDR2 SQIVND (reference sequence).

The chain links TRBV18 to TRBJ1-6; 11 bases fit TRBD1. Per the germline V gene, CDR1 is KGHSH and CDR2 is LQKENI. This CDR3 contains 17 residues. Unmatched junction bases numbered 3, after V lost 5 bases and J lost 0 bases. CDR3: CASSSGQGGSYNSPLHF. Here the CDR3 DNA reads TGTGCCAGCTCATCGGGACAGGGGGGCTCCTATAATTCACCCCTCCACTTT.

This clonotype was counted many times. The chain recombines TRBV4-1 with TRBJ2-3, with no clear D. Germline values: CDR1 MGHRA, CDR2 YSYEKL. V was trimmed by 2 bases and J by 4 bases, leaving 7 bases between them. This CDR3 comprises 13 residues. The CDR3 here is CASSQIVSDTQYF. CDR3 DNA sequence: TGCGCCAGCAGCCAAATTGTCTCAGATACGCAGTATTTT.

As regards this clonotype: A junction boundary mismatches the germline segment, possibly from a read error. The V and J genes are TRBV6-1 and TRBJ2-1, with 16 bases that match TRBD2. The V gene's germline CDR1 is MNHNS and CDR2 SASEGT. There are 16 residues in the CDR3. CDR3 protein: CVSSHGLGLAGGLRFF. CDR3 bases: TGTGTCAGCAGTCACGGCCTGGGACTAGCGGGGGGGCTTAGGTTCTTC.

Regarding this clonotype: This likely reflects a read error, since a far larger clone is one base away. CDR3 sequence: CASSEAPKLSCYTF. In DNA, the CDR3 is TGTGCCAGCAGTGAGGCTCCCAAGCTTTCTTGCTACACCTTC. The chain uses TRBV6-6 and TRBJ1-2; no reliable D call. V gave up 5 bases and J gave up 9 bases, with 19 bases separating them. CDR1 and CDR2 from the germline V gene are MNHNY and SVGAGI (reference sequence). The CDR3 covers 14 residues.

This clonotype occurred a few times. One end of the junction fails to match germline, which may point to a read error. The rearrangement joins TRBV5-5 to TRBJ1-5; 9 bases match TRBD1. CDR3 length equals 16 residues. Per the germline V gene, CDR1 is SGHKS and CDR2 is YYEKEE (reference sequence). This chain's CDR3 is CASSTGQGTLNPPQHF. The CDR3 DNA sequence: TGTGCCAGCAGCACCGGACAGGGGACCCTTAATCCGCCCCAGCATTTT.